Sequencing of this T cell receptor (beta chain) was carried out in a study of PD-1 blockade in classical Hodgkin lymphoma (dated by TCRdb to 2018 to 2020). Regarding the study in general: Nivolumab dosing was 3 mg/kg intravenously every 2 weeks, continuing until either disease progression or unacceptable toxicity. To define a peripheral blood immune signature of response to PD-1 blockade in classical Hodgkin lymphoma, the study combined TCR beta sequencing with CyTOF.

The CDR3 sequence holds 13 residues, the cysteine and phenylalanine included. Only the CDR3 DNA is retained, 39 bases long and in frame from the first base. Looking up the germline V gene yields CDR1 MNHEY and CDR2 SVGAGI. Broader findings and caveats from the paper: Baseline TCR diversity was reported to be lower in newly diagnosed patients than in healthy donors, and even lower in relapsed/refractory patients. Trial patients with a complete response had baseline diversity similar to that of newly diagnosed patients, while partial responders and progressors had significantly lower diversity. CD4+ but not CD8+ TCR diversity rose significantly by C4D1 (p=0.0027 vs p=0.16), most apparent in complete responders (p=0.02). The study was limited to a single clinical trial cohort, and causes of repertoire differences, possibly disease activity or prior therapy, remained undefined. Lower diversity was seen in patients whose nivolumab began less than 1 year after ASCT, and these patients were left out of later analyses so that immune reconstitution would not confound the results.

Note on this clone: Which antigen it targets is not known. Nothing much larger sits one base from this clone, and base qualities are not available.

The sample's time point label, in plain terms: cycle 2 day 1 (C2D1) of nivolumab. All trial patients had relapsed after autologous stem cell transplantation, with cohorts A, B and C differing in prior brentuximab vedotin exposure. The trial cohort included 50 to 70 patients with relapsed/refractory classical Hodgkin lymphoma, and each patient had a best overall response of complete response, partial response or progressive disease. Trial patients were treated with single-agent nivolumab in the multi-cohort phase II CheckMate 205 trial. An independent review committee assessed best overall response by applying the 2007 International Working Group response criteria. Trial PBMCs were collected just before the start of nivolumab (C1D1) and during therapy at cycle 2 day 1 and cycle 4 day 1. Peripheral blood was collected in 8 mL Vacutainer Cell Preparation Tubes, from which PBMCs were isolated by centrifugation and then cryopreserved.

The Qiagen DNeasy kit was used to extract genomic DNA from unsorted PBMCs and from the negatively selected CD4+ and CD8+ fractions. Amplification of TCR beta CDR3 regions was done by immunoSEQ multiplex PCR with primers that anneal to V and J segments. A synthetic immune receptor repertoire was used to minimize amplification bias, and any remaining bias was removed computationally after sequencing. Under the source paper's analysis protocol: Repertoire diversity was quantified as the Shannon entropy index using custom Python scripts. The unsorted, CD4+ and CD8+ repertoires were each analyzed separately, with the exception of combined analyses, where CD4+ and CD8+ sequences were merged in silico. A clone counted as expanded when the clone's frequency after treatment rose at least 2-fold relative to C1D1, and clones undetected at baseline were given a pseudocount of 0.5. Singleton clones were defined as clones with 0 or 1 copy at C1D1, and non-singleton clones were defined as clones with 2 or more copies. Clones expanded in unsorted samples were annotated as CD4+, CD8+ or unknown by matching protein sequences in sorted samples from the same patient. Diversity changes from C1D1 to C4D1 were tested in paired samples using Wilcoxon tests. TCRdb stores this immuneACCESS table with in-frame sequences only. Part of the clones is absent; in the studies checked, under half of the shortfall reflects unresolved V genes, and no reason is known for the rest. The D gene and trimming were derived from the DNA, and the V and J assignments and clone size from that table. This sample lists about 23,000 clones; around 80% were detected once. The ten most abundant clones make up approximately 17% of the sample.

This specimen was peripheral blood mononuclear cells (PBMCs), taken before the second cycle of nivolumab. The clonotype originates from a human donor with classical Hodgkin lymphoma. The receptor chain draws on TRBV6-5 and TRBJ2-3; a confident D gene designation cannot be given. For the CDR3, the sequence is CAARPSSTDTQYF. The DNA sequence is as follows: TGTGCAGCCAGACCCTCTAGCACAGATACGCAGTATTTT.